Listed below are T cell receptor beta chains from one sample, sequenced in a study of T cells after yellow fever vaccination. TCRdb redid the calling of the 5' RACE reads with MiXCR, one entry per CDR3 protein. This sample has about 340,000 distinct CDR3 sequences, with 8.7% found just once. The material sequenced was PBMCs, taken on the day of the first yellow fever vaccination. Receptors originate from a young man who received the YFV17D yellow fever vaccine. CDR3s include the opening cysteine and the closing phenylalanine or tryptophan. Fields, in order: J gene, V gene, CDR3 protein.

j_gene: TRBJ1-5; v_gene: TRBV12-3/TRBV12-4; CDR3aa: CASSLGPGQPQHF
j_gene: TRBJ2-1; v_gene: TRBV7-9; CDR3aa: CASSLGGEQFF
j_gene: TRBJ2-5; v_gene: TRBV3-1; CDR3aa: CASSQRTGREETQYF
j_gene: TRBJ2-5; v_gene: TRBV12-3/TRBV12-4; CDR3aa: CASSSLGQGGQETQYF
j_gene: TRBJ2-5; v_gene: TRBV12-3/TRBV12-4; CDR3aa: CASRGTEQETQYF
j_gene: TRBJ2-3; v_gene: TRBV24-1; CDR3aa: CATSEPGQGTDTQYF
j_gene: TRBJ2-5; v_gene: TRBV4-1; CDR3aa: CASSQEVVVGETQYF
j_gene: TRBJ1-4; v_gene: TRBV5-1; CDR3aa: CASSLDKPAEKLFF
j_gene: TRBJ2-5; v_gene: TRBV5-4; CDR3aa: CASNRQGQETQYF
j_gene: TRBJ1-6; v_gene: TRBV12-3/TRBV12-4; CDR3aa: CASSLGQPSSPLHF
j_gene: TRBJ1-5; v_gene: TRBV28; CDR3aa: CASSDMETLNWQPQHF
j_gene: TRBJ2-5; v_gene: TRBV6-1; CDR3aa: CASSPRMGETQYF
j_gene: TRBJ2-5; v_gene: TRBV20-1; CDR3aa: CSARDPLRQETQYF
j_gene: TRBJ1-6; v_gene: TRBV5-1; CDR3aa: CASSPGLYNSPLHF
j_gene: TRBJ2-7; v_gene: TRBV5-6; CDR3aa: CASGRAYEQYF
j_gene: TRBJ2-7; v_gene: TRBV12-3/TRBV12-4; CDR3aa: CASSLRVAHEQYF
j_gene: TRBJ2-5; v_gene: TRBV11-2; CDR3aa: CASSWRTTQETQYF
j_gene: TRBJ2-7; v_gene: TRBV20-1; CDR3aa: CSASVAPGREQYF
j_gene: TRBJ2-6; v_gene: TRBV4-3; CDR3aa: CASSYRWNTGANVLTF
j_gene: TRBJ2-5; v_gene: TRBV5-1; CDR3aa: CASSFRQGRQETQYF
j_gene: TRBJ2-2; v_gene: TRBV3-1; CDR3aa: CASSPRPTVGELFF
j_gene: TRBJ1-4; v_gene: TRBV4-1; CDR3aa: CASSQGAGVTGKLFF
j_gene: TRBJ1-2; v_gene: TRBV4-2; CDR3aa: CASSQVSTGVGGYTF
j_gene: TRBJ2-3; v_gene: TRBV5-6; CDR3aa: CASSLGPPEDWGTDTQYF
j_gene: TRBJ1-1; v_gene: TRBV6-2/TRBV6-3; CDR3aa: CASSYGGRNTEAFF
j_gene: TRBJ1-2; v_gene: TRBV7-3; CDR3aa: CASSLTGGTGEDYGYTF
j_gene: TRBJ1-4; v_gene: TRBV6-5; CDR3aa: CASSYSMLGRVGEKLFF
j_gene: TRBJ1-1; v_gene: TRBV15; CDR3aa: CATGVLNTEAFF
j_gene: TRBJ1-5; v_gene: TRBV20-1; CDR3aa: CSALKDSNQPQHF